These 2 T cell receptor beta chains originate from one sample sequenced in a study of CD8 T cells in Susac syndrome. An amount of RNA that ranged from roughly 0.5 to 1 ug was reverse transcribed with random hexamers. In TCRdb, the immunoSEQ multiplex PCR reads were re-called with MiXCR into one record per CDR3 protein. This table holds tens of thousands of distinct CDR3 sequences, about 93% found once. Material for sequencing was CD8+ T cells from PBMCs. These receptors were taken from a human donor with Susac syndrome.

The chain couples TRBV1 to TRBJ2-1. TRBV1 is an annotated pseudogene. The CDR3 is 15 residues long. The CDR3 DNA reads TGCACCAGCAGCCAAGATCAAGGGCCCTGCAATGAGCAGTTCTTC. As protein: CTSSQDQGPCNEQFF.

The rearrangement uses TRBV27 and TRBJ2-1; 7 nucleotides line up with TRBD2. V lost 4 bases, J lost 2 bases, and 11 bases stayed unmatched. The V gene's germline CDR1 is MNHEY and CDR2 SMNVEV (reference sequence). The CDR3 runs to 17 residues. DNA of the CDR3: TGTGCCAGCAGTTCCAACCAACGGCGGGGGACCTACAATGAGCAGTTCTTC. Translation gives CASSSNQRRGTYNEQFF.